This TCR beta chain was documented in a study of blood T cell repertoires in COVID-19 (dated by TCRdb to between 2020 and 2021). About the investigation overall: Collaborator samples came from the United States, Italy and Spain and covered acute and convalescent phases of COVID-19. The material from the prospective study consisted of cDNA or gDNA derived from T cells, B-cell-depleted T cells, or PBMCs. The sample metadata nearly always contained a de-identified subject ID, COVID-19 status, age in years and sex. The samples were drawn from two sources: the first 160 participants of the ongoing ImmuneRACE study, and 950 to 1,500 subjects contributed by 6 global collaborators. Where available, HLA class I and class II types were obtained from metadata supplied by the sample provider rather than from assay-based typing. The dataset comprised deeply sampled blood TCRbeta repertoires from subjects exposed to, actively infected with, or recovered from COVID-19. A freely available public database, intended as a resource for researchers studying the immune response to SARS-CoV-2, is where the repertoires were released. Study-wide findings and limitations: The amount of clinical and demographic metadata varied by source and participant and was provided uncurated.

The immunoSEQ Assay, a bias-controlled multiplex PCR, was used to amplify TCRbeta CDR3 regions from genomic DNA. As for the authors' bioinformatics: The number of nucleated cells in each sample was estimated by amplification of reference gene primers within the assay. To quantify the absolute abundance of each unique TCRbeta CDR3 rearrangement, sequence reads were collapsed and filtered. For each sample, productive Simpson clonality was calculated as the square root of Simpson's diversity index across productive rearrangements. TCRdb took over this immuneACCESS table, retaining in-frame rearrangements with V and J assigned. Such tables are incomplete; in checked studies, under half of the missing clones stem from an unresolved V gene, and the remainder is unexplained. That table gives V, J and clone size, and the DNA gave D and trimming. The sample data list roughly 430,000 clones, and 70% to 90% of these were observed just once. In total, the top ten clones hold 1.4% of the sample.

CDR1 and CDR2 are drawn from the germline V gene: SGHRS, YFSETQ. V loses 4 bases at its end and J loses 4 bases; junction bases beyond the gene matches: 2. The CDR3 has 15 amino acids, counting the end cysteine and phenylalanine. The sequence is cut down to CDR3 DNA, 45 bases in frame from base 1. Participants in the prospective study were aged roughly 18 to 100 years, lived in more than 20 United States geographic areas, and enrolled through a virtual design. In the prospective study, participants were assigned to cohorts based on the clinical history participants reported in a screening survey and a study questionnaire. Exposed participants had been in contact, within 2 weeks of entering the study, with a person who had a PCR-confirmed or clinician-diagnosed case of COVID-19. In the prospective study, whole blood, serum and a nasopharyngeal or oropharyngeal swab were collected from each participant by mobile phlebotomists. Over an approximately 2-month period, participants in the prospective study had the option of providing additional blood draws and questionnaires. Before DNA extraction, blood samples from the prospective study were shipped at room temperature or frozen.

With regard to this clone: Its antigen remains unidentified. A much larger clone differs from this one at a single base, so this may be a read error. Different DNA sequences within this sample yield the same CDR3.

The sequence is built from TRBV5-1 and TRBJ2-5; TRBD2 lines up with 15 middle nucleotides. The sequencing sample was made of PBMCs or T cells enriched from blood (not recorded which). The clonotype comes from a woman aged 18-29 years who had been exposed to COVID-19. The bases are TGCGCCAGCAGCCCGGGACTAGCGGGGGGAGAGACCCAGTACTTC. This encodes CASSPGLAGGETQYF.